The rows below give T cell receptor beta chains drawn from one sample of a study of OX40 agonist ivuxolimab in advanced cancers. Only in-frame clones appear in the TCRdb table, and some are missing; sequencing was by immunoSEQ multiplex PCR. The data show roughly 80,000 clones, 65% to 90% seen once. The sample in question was CD4+ or CD8+ T cells sorted from blood, obtained in a trial of the OX40 agonist ivuxolimab. These receptors were collected from an adult with an advanced solid tumor such as melanoma, head and neck, liver or kidney cancer. Both conserved end residues are trimmed from each CDR3. The order of the fields is CDR3 protein, CDR3 length, V gene, J gene.

ASSPISGSGNTIY	13	TRBV18	TRBJ1-3
ASSLLTSGGPTTDTQY	16	TRBV4-1	TRBJ2-3
ASSLAMGNEQF	11	TRBV7-2	TRBJ2-1
AKGGSGANVLT	11	TRBV7-8	TRBJ2-6
ASSRQDTGELF	11	TRBV7-7	TRBJ2-2
ASSLTGAGDTQY	12	TRBV5-8	TRBJ2-3
ASSWQGGYEQY	11	TRBV6-6	TRBJ2-7
ASRGLAGETGELF	13	TRBV5-1	TRBJ2-2
ASIQPGTANTEAF	13	TRBV2	TRBJ1-1
ASGPGQGTFGGYT	13	TRBV6-5	TRBJ1-2
AWSTGPSSYNSPLH	14	TRBV30	TRBJ1-6
ASSPQLKTNSPLH	13	TRBV14	TRBJ1-6
ASSARGGQANSPLH	14	TRBV25-1	TRBJ1-6
ASSTSVSNTGELF	13	TRBV5-1	TRBJ2-2
ASSGQGAGTEAF	12	TRBV19	TRBJ1-1
ASSLGHSGNTIY	12	TRBV19	TRBJ1-3
ASSLSPTSGGDTQY	14	TRBV27	TRBJ2-3